Each of the 6 T cell receptor beta chains below was sequenced from the same sample in a study of blood T cell repertoires in COVID-19 (dated by TCRdb to 2020 to 2021). The method was the immunoSEQ multiplex PCR assay. TCRdb re-hosts the immuneACCESS table, in-frame sequences only. Its copies lack some clones; in the studies checked, an unresolved V gene accounts for under half of them, and the cause for the rest is not known. The sample table holds about 260,000 clones, of which around 90% were seen once. The biggest ten clones account for around 2.8% of the sample. The sequencing input was PBMCs or T cells enriched from blood (not recorded which). Source of these receptors: a man aged 40-49 years who had been exposed to COVID-19.

In DNA, the CDR3 is TGTGCCAGCAGCTTGGTCGCAGGGCTCACCTACAATGAGCAGTTCTTC. Its translation: CASSLVAGLTYNEQFF. This chain uses TRBV5-4 with TRBJ2-1; TRBD1 is a possible D gene (5 bases). The CDR3 length is 16 residues. Trimming pared 0 bases from V and 2 bases from J, leaving 12 bases between. The germline CDR1 and CDR2 sequences are SGHNT and YYREEE (reference sequence).

This chain joins TRBV9 and TRBJ1-1, with D perhaps TRBD1 (6 bases). The CDR3 covers 14 residues. The germline gives CDR1 SGDLS, CDR2 YYNGEE. Trimming took 0 bases from V and 8 from J, leaving 14 bases between them. CDR3 in DNA: TGTGCCAGCAGCGTAGGGGGGCGGCTGGAGGAAGCTTTCTTT. Its protein product is CASSVGGRLEEAFF.

This chain joins TRBV21-1 and TRBJ2-1; the listed D gene, TRBD2, was not tested against the DNA. TRBV21-1 is described as a pseudogene. CDR3 length: 16 residues. The CDR3 reads CASTSGGTSGRAEQFF. In nucleotides, the CDR3 is TGTGCCAGCACTTCAGGGGGGACTAGCGGGAGGGCTGAGCAGTTCTTC.

The chain recombines TRBV15 with TRBJ1-6; D is uncertain. The germline V gene encodes CDR1 LNHNV and CDR2 YYDKDF (reference sequence). The CDR3 is made up of 18 amino acids. Trimming shortened V by 7 bases and J by 2 bases, and 21 bases separated the two germline ends. Written as DNA, the CDR3 is TGTGCCACCAAAAGATTCGGTACGGGGAAGGCCTATAATTCACCCCTCCACTTT. This codes for CATKRFGTGKAYNSPLHF.

This clone has just one count. The chain links TRBV28 to TRBJ1-4; TRBD1 matches at 8 bases. CDR3 length: 15 residues. Germline loops: CDR1 MDHEN, CDR2 SYDVKM. Trimming removed 5 bases from V and 2 bases from J; junction bases left unmatched: 4. This CDR3 is CASSIRTGTNEKLFF. CDR3 sequence (DNA): TGTGCCAGCAGTATAAGGACAGGGACTAATGAAAAACTGTTTTTT.

This chain connects TRBV15 to TRBJ1-5; TRBD1 matches at 11 bases. This CDR3 contains 19 residues. The V and J ends lost 4 bases and 2 bases, in that order; junction bases with no gene match: 13. Per the germline V gene, CDR1 is LNHNV and CDR2 is YYDKDF (reference sequence). The CDR3 DNA reads TGTGCCACCAGCAAACCAGGACAGGGGGCGATTTTTGGCAATCAGCCCCAGCATTTT. Translated, it gives CATSKPGQGAIFGNQPQHF.